This T cell receptor beta chain was sequenced during a study of T cell repertoires in cytomegalovirus infection. Study at large: Based on public TCR beta signatures, there were indications of CMV infection and of a matching HLA type.

The V and J ends lost 2 bases and 8 bases respectively, with 28 bases between them. CDR3 length: 19 amino acids. CDR1 is SEHNR and CDR2 is FQNEAQ in the germline V gene (reference sequence). TCRdb processed the reads anew with MiXCR; each CDR3 protein has one entry. This table has around 440,000 distinct CDR3 sequences, around 11% appearing once. A word on this clonotype: Its cognate antigen is unknown.

Study results and limitations: Public TCR beta family frequency separated CMV-and-HLA carriers, including in an independent cohort. Clonotype analysis showed dominance of the ex vivo response by HLA-C-restricted CMV-specific TCR beta clonotypes.

The sequence was collected from a human donor in good health (CMV status not recorded). Some clones in this sample may be carry-over from other donors' samples. This chain joins TRBV7-9 and TRBJ2-1; D tentatively reads TRBD1 or TRBD2 (6 bases each). The sample was PBMCs. CDR3 in amino acids: CASSLLLRGVGGGSYEQFF. For the CDR3, the DNA is TGTGCCAGCAGCTTATTGTTGAGGGGGGTCGGCGGAGGTAGCTATGAGCAGTTCTTC.